This TCR beta chain was sequenced in a study of T cell clonotyping in hematopoietic cell transplantation. Sequencing was performed with immunoSEQ multiplex PCR; in TCRdb, only in-frame clones are kept and a portion is missing. The sample carries fewer than 45,000 clones, approximately 88% recorded once. The germline gives CDR1 MGHRA, CDR2 YSYEKL. J lost 4 bases, V lost 0 bases, and 6 bases had no gene match. This CDR3 contains 16 residues. Study-wide findings and caveats: After transplant, recipient diversity fell while pathologically expanded clonotypes grew through day 180. Higher Inverse Simpson Index values in graft donor and pretransplant recipient predicted broader posttransplant TCR diversity.

Of note for this clone: The antigen is undetermined.

This chain links TRBV4-1 with TRBJ2-1, with TRBD2 matching over 7 bases. The receptor comes from a woman between 40 and 50 years old in good health. Some clones in this sample may be carry-over from other donors' samples. The sample taken for sequencing was peripheral blood mononuclear cells. The CDR3, as DNA: TGCGCCAGCAGCCAAGAGTTGTCTAGCGGATACAATGAGCAGTTCTTC. Residues: CASSQELSSGYNEQFF.